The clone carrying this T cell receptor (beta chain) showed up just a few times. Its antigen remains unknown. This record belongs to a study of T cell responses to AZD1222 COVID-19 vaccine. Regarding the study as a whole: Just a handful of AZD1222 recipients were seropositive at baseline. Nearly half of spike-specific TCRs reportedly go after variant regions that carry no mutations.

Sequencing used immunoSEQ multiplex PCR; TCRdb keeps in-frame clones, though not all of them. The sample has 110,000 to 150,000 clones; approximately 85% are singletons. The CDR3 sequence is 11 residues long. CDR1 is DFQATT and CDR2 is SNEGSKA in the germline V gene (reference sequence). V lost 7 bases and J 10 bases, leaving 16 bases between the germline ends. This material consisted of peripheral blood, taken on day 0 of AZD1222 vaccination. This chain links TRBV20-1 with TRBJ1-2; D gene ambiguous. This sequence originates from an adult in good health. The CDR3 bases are TGCAGTGGGTTTTGGTCGAGAGTCTACACCTTC. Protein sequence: CSGFWSRVYTF.